In its sample, the clone carrying this T cell receptor beta chain was seen once. The antigen is undetermined. Measured with immunoSEQ multiplex PCR; TCRdb has only the in-frame clones, and not every one. In the table there are over 85,000 clones, 95% to 97% of which are singletons. The data are from a study of siplizumab effects on memory and regulatory T cells. Study findings and constraints: Alloreactive sequences from unstimulated CD4+ memory cells fell significantly with siplizumab. Unstimulated subset assignment was obtained for only a minor fraction of alloreactive clones.

CDR1 and CDR2 from the germline V gene are SQVTM and ANQGSEA. V lost 1 base and J lost 3, with 19 bases in between. The CDR3 length is 16 residues. The J gene is TRBJ2-7, the V gene TRBV29-1; D tentatively reads TRBD1 or TRBD2 (6 bases each). The TCR comes from a human donor in good health. Material: naive CD4+ T cells sorted from blood. Written as DNA, the CDR3 is TGCAGCGTTGAAGTGGTAACGGGGGCATTCCTCTACGAGCAGTACTTC. This translates into CSVEVVTGAFLYEQYF.